This TCR beta chain was identified during a study of T cells in severe cutaneous drug reactions. Across the study: Naranjo and ALDEN algorithms identified the culprit drug. Blister fluids or cells and PBMC were collected from patients in acute or recovery stage.

The CDR3 runs 12 residues. The V gene's germline CDR1 is SNHLY and CDR2 FYNNEI. Study findings and constraints: A public TCRbeta CDR3 appeared in all seven CBZ-SJS/TEN blister samples, averaging about 15%.

On this clonotype itself: Its specificity is unknown.

Bulk and single-cell libraries used iRepertoire multiplex PCR with TCR subtype-specific primers. Bulk TCR beta libraries: multiplex PCR with V-, D- and J-region primers. TCRdb reprocessed the multiplex PCR reads and stores each CDR3 protein as one record, lacking DNA. This table holds a few thousand distinct CDR3 sequences. Carbamazepine had induced Stevens-Johnson syndrome or toxic epidermal necrolysis in the sequenced donors. The chain joins TRBV2 to TRBJ1-4; TCRdb's assignment of TRBD1 cannot be checked, as there is no DNA. The material sequenced was PBMCs. The sequence derives from a human donor with Stevens-Johnson syndrome, a severe cutaneous drug reaction. The CDR3 protein is CASMTGYEKLFF.